This TCR beta chain was profiled in a study of T cell responses to AZD1222 COVID-19 vaccine. Sequencing was performed with immunoSEQ multiplex PCR; in TCRdb, only in-frame clones are kept and a portion is missing. Of about 150,000 clones listed, 88% are singletons. Concerning this clone itself: Its antigen is as yet unknown.

General study results and limits: Donor demographics were predominantly white British with a female majority; clonal diversity may be underestimated.

The CDR3 has 15 residues. The V segment lost 7 bases and the J segment 3 bases; nucleotides outside the gene matches: 7. Germline V gene lookup returns CDR1 MDHEN and CDR2 SYDVKM. The V gene is TRBV28, the J gene TRBJ2-3, with 10 bases aligning to TRBD2. This TCR was recovered from an adult in good health. The sequences come from peripheral blood, collected on day 0 of MenACWY control vaccination. CDR3 nucleotide sequence: TGTGCCAGCATCCAAAGCGGGAGGGGGACAGATACGCAGTATTTT. Protein product: CASIQSGRGTDTQYF.